A selection of T cell receptor beta chains follows, all from one sample in a study of OX40 agonist ivuxolimab in advanced cancers. TCRdb's table, derived via immunoSEQ multiplex PCR, lists solely in-frame clones and lacks some. Among fewer than 85,000 clones listed, 78% were seen once. The sample consisted of CD4+ or CD8+ T cells sorted from blood, taken in a trial of the OX40 agonist ivuxolimab. The receptors here all came from an adult with an advanced solid tumor such as melanoma, head and neck, liver or kidney cancer. CDR3s leave out the opening cysteine and the closing phenylalanine or tryptophan. The D gene is left open where the match is weak.

12	TRBV19	.	TRBJ1-1	ASSIEGRYTEAF
13	TRBV28	.	TRBJ1-2	ASSPHPDGNYGYT
11	TRBV2	.	TRBJ2-5	ASSGNSQETQY
11	TRBV5-1	TRBD1	TRBJ2-3	ASSGTGPDTQY
12	TRBV28	.	TRBJ1-1	ASRAGTVNTEAF
11	TRBV6-5	.	TRBJ1-5	ASSYSHNQPQH
14	TRBV25-1	TRBD1	TRBJ1-5	ASSGEGTGGNQPQH
13	TRBV7-3	TRBD1	TRBJ2-6	ASSWTGGGANVLT
10	TRBV6-6	.	TRBJ2-2	ASSFPPGELF
13	TRBV6-1	.	TRBJ1-2	ASSEVQTLNYGYT
10	TRBV5-1	.	TRBJ2-7	ASSVGGSEQY
11	TRBV18	.	TRBJ1-1	ASSLGVDTEAF
10	TRBV19	TRBD1	TRBJ1-2	ARTDRGGGYT
19	TRBV4-1	TRBD2	TRBJ2-1	ASSQDPMGLAGLRVYNEQF
10	TRBV12-5	.	TRBJ1-2	ASGLGNYGYT
13	TRBV7-2	TRBD1	TRBJ1-5	ASSLRTGRNQPQH
13	TRBV7-9	TRBD2	TRBJ2-3	ASSIEGTSGETQY
14	TRBV7-2	TRBD1	TRBJ1-6	ASSVSGGAPSSPLH
10	TRBV19	TRBD1	TRBJ1-1	ATKKPSQGAF
11	TRBV11-2	TRBD2	TRBJ2-5	ASNPRGGETQY
13	TRBV29-1	.	TRBJ2-7	SVSGGTLSSYEQY
13	TRBV27	.	TRBJ1-5	ASSLSRQNNQPQH
16	TRBV27	.	TRBJ1-5	ASSFSPGGFRGNQPQH
12	TRBV30	.	TRBJ2-2	AWSGTANTGELF
11	TRBV5-4	TRBD2	TRBJ2-3	ASSLAGPDTQY
12	TRBV5-6	TRBD2	TRBJ2-3	AYSAGAASDTQY
11	TRBV19	.	TRBJ1-1	ASSMTVNTEAF
14	TRBV27	.	TRBJ1-2	ASTQSGADGLRGYT
13	TRBV25-1	.	TRBJ1-1	ASSEPQQGWTEAF
13	TRBV7-2	.	TRBJ2-3	ASSLGYGLRDTQY
12	TRBV29-1	TRBD2	TRBJ2-5	SADTSGAQETQY
11	TRBV12-5	.	TRBJ1-2	ASGFGAGYGYT
13	TRBV7-8	.	TRBJ2-5	ASSLAMRSAQTQY
12	TRBV6-1	TRBD2	TRBJ2-7	ASSVGTSSIEQY
12	TRBV28	TRBD1	TRBJ2-4	ASSSGGQGNIQY
13	TRBV5-5	.	TRBJ1-1	ASSPAGGTNTEAF
14	TRBV7-2	TRBD2	TRBJ2-1	ASTTAASGRRYEQF
11	TRBV6-4	.	TRBJ1-1	ASSEDGGTEAF
16	TRBV2	TRBD2	TRBJ2-1	ASSSTSGRHSSYNEQF
16	TRBV19	TRBD2	TRBJ2-1	ASSSWMGTSDTYNEQF
12	TRBV29-1	.	TRBJ2-3	SVVDPRGTDTQY
11	TRBV5-8	.	TRBJ2-7	ASSLGRIYEQY
12	TRBV7-9	TRBD1	TRBJ1-2	ASSWRQGNYGYT
13	TRBV15	TRBD1	TRBJ1-5	ATSRFRGRNQPQH
13	TRBV5-1	TRBD1	TRBJ2-1	ASSLETGVYNEQF
10	TRBV14	.	TRBJ1-1	ASSQRRAEAF
14	TRBV28	TRBD2	TRBJ2-7	ATSGGRLLPPYEQY
14	TRBV5-1	.	TRBJ2-1	ASSNVQGGSYNEQF
13	TRBV11-1	TRBD1	TRBJ2-7	ASSFPGTGLYEQY
13	TRBV19	.	TRBJ2-7	ASSIPGLNAYEQY
16	TRBV15	TRBD1	TRBJ1-1	ATSREQARQGAKTEAF
12	TRBV14	.	TRBJ1-1	ASSQYQRNTEAF
14	TRBV6-1	.	TRBJ2-2	ASSGVSGTLTGELF
11	TRBV10-1	.	TRBJ1-6	ASSELGNSPLH